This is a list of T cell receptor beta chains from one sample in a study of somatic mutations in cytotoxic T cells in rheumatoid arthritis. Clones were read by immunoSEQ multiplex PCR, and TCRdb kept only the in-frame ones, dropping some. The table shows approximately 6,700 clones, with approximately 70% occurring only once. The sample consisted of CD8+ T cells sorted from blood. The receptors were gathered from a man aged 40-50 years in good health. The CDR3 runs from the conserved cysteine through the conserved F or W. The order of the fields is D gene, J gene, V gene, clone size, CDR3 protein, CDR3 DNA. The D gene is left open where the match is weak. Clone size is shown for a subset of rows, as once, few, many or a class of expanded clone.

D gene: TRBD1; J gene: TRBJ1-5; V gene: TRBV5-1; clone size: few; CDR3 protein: CASSRTGDNQPQHF; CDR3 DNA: TGCGCCAGCAGCCGGACAGGGGACAATCAGCCCCAGCATTTT
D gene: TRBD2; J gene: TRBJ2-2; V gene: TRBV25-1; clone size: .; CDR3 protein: CASSEGGLDGTGELFF; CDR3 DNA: TGTGCCAGCAGTGAGGGAGGGCTAGATGGGACCGGGGAGCTGTTTTTT
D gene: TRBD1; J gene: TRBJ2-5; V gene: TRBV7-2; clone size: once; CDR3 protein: CASSKGGQGDWETQYF; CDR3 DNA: TGTGCCAGCAGCAAGGGGGGACAGGGGGACTGGGAGACCCAGTACTTC
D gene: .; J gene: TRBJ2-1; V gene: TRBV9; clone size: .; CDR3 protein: CASSASAKSSYNEQFF; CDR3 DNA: TGTGCCAGCAGCGCTAGTGCTAAGAGCTCCTACAATGAGCAGTTCTTC
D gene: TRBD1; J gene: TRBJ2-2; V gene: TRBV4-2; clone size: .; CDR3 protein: CASSPTGITGELFF; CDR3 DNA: TGTGCCAGCAGCCCGACAGGGATCACCGGGGAGCTGTTTTTT
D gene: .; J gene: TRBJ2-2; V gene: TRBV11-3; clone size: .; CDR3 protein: CASSSHTGELFF; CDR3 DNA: TGTGCCAGCAGCTCACACACCGGGGAGCTGTTTTTT
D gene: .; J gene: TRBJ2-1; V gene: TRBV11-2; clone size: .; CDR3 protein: CASEDGVDEQFF; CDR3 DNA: TGTGCCAGCGAGGACGGGGTCGATGAGCAGTTCTTC
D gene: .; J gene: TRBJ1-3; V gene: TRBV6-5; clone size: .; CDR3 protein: CASSSGSGNTIYF; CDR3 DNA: TGTGCCAGCAGTTCGGGGTCTGGAAACACCATATATTTT
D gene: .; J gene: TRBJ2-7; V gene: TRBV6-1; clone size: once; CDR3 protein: CASSEVGPGEQYF; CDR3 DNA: TGTGCCAGCAGTGAAGTAGGGCCGGGAGAGCAGTACTTC
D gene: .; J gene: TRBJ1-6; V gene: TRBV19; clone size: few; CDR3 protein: CASSIGGNSPLHF; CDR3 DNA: TGTGCCAGTAGTATAGGAGGGAATTCACCCCTCCACTTT
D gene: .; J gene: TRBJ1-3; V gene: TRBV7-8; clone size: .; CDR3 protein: CASSLSVNQGTIYF; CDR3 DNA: TGTGCCAGCAGCTTATCAGTGAACCAGGGGACCATATATTTT
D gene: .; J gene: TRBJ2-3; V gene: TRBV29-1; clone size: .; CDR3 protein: CSVQGGALSTDTQYF; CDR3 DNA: TGCAGCGTTCAGGGGGGGGCCCTAAGCACAGATACGCAGTATTTT
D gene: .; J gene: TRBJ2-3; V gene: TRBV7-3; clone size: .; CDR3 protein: CASSFGGGPSDTQYF; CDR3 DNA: TGTGCCAGCAGCTTTGGGGGGGGGCCTTCAGATACGCAGTATTTT
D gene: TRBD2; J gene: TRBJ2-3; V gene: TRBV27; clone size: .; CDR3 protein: CASMWGGGDTQYF; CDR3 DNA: TGTGCCAGCATGTGGGGGGGAGGGGATACGCAGTATTTT
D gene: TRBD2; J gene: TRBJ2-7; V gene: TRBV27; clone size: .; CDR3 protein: CASRFGLAIPYEQYF; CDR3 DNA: TGTGCCAGCAGATTCGGACTAGCAATACCCTACGAGCAGTACTTC
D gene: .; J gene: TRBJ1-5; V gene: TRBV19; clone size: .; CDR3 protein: CASSIRGPHQPQHF; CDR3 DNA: TGTGCCAGTAGTATACGGGGCCCGCATCAGCCCCAGCATTTT
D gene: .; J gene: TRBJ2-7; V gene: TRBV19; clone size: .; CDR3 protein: CASSTRGTYEQYF; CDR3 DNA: TGTGCCAGTAGTACCCGGGGAACCTACGAGCAGTACTTC
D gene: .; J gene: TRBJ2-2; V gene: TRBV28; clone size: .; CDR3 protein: CASSLTGTPRELFF; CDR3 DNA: TGTGCCAGCAGTCTCACCGGGACCCCGAGGGAGCTGTTTTTT
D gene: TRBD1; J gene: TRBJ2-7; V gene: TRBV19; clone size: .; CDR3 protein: CASSSLGQGPLEQYF; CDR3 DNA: TGTGCCAGTAGTAGTTTAGGACAGGGGCCGCTAGAGCAGTACTTC
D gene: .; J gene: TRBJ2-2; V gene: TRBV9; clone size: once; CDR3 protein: CASSVFVGGKNTGELFF; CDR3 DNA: TGTGCCAGCAGCGTTTTTGTGGGCGGGAAGAACACCGGGGAGCTGTTTTTT
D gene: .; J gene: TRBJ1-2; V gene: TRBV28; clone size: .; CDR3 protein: CASRNWSGYTF; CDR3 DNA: TGTGCCAGCCGCAACTGGAGTGGCTACACCTTC
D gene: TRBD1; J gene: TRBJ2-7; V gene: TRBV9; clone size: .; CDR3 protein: CASSVSPAAQGEFYEQYF; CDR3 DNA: TGTGCCAGCAGCGTATCTCCGGCGGCGCAGGGGGAATTTTACGAGCAGTACTTC
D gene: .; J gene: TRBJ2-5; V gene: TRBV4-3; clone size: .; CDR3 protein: CASSQENPGSQETQYF; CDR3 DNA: TGCGCCAGCAGCCAAGAGAACCCTGGGTCCCAAGAGACCCAGTACTTC
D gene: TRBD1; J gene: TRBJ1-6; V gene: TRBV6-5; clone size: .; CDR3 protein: CASSYSTGAVHF; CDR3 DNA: TGTGCCAGCAGTTACTCGACAGGGGCAGTCCACTTT
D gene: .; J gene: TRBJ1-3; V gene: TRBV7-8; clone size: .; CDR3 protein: CASSPLDGGSGNTIYF; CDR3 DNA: TGTGCCAGCAGCCCCCTGGACGGGGGGTCCGGAAACACCATATATTTT
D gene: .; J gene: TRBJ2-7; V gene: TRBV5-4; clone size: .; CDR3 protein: CASSFQTTTYEQYF; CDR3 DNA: TGTGCCAGCAGCTTCCAGACTACCACCTACGAGCAGTACTTC
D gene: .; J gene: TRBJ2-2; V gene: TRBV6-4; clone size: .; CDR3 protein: CASSDGGFDTGELFF; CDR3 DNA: TGTGCCAGCAGTGACGGCGGTTTCGACACCGGGGAGCTGTTTTTT
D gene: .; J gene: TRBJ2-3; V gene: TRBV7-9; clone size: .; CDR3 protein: CASSLERTDTQYF; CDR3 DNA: TGTGCCAGCAGCTTAGAACGCACAGATACGCAGTATTTT
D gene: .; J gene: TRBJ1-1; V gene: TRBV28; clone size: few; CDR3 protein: CASSSTGGMNTEAFF; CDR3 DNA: TGTGCCAGCAGTTCCACAGGTGGCATGAACACTGAAGCTTTCTTT
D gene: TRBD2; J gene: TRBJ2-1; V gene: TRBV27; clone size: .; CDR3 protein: CASSLAASGGAMDEQFF; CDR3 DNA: TGTGCCAGCAGTTTAGCGGCTAGCGGGGGGGCTATGGATGAGCAGTTCTTC
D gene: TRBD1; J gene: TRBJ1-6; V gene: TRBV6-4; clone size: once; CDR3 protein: CASSDSTGGNSPLHF; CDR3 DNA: TGTGCCAGCAGTGACTCGACAGGGGGCAATTCACCCCTCCACTTT
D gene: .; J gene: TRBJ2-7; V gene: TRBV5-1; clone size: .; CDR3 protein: CASSFNADVLDHPYYEQYF; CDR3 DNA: TGCGCCAGCAGCTTTAACGCAGATGTACTAGATCATCCATACTACGAGCAGTACTTC
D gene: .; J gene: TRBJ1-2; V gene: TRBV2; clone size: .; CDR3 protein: CASSEARGGDLSNYGYTF; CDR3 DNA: TGTGCCAGCAGTGAAGCGCGGGGGGGGGATCTTTCTAACTATGGCTACACCTTC
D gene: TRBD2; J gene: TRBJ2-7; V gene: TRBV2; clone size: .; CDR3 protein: CASRGLASPGKQYF; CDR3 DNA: TGTGCCAGCAGAGGACTAGCATCACCGGGGAAGCAGTACTTC
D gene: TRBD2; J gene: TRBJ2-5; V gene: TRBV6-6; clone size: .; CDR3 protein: CASSLRGEETQYF; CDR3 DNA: TGTGCCAGCAGCCTCCGGGGGGAAGAGACCCAGTACTTC
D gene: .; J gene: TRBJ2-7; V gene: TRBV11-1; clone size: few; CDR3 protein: CASSSNGPAYEQYF; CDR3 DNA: TGTGCCAGCAGCTCCAACGGACCGGCCTACGAGCAGTACTTC
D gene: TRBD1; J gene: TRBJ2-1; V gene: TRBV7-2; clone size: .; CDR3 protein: CASSLIVDRGNEQFF; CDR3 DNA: TGTGCCAGCAGCTTAATCGTGGACAGGGGTAATGAGCAGTTCTTC
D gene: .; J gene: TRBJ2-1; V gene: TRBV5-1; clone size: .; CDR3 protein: CASRNARGDEQFF; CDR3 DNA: TGCGCCAGCAGAAACGCGAGGGGCGATGAGCAGTTCTTC
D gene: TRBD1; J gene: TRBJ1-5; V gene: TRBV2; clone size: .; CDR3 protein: CASSVQTGGAYQPQHF; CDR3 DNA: TGTGCCAGCAGTGTCCAGACAGGGGGCGCGTATCAGCCCCAGCATTTT
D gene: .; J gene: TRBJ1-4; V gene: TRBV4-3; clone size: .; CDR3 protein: CASSSQTRSNEKLFF; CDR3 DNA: TGCGCCAGCAGCTCCCAGACAAGGTCTAATGAAAAACTGTTTTTT
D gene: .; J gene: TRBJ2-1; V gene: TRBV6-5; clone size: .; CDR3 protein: CASSYSDTSSYNEQFF; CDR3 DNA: TGTGCCAGCAGTTACTCCGACACAAGCTCCTACAATGAACAGTTCTTC
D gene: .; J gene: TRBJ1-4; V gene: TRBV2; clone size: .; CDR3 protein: CASRQTEATNEKLFF; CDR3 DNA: TGTGCCAGCAGACAAACAGAGGCAACTAATGAAAAACTGTTTTTT
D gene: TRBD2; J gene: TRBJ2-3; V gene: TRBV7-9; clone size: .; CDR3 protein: CASSLVSGSGTDTQYF; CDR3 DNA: TGTGCCAGCAGCTTAGTTAGCGGGAGTGGAACAGATACGCAGTATTTT
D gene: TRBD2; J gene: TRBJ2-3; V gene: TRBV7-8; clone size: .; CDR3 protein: CASSPTSGRADTQYF; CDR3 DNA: TGTGCCAGCAGCCCTACTAGCGGGAGAGCAGATACGCAGTATTTT
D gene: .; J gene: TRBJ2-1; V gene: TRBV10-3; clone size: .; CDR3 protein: CAISESTAEGYYNEQFF; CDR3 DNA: TGTGCCATCAGTGAGTCGACAGCCGAGGGGTACTACAATGAGCAGTTCTTC
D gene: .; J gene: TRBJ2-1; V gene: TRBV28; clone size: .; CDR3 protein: CASMGELSYNEQFF; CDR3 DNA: TGTGCCAGCATGGGGGAACTCTCCTACAATGAGCAGTTCTTC
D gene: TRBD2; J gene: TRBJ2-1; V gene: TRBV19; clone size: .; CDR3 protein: CASSRTPGTSAYNEQFF; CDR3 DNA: TGTGCCAGTAGTCGTACCCCCGGGACTAGCGCGTACAATGAGCAGTTCTTC
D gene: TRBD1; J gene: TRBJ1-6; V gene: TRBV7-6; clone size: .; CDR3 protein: CASSLAGQDSPLHF; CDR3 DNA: TGTGCCAGCAGCTTAGCGGGACAGGACTCACCCCTCCACTTT
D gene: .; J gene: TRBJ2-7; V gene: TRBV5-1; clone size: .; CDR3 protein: CASSLLGGTYEQYF; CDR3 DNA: TGCGCCAGCAGCTTGTTAGGGGGGACCTACGAGCAGTACTTC
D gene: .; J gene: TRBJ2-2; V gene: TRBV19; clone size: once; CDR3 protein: CASSFGYTGELFF; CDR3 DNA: TGTGCCAGTAGTTTCGGATACACCGGGGAGCTGTTTTTT
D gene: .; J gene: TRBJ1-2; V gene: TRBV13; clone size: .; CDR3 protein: CASSQWTGNYGYTF; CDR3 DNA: TGTGCCAGCAGTCAGTGGACGGGTAACTATGGCTACACCTTC
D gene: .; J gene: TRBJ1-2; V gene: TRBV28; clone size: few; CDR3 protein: CASSLVRTLGYTF; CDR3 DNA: TGTGCCAGCAGTTTGGTCAGAACCCTGGGCTACACCTTC
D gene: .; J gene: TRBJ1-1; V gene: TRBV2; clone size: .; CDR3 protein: CASSEAQSTEAFF; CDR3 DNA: TGTGCCAGCAGTGAAGCGCAATCCACTGAAGCTTTCTTT
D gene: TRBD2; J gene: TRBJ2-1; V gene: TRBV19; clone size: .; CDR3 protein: CASSIGLAGVAAYNEQFF; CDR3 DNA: TGTGCCAGTAGTATAGGTCTAGCGGGAGTTGCTGCCTACAATGAGCAGTTCTTC
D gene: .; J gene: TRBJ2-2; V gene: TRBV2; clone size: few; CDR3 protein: CASSERQVWTGELFF; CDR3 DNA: TGTGCCAGCAGTGAGCGGCAGGTTTGGACCGGGGAGCTGTTTTTT
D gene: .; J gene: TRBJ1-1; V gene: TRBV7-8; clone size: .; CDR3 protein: CASRLLGGKVSEAFF; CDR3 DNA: TGTGCCAGCAGATTGCTAGGGGGTAAAGTCTCTGAAGCTTTCTTT
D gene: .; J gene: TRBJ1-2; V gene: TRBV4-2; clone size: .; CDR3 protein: CASSQDGAFFTF; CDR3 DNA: TGTGCCAGCAGCCAAGATGGGGCCTTTTTCACCTTC
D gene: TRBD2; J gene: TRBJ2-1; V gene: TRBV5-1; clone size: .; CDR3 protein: CASSSGTSGRSEQFF; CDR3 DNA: TGCGCCAGCAGCTCCGGGACTAGCGGGAGGTCTGAGCAGTTCTTC